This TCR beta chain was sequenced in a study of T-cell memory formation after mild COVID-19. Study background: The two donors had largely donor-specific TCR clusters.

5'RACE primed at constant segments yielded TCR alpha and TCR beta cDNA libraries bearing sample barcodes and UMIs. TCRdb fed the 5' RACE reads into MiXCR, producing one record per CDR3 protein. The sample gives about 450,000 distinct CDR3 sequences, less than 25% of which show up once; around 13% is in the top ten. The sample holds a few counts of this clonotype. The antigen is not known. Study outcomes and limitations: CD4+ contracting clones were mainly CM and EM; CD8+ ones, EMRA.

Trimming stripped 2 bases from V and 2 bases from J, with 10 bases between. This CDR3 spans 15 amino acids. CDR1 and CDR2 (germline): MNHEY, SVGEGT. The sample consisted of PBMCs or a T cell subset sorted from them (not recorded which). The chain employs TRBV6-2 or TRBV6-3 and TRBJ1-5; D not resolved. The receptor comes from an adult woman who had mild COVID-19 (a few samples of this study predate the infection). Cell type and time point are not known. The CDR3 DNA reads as TGTGCCAGCAGTTACCCGGGCAGCGGCAATCAGCCCCAGCATTTT. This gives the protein CASSYPGSGNQPQHF.